These 11 T cell receptor beta chains were sequenced from one sample in a study of T cells after somatic rescue of genetic block. Sequencing was performed with immunoSEQ multiplex PCR; in TCRdb, only in-frame clones are kept and a portion is missing. The sample has roughly 58,000 clones, roughly 96% seen once. Specimen: peripheral blood mononuclear cells (PBMCs). The receptors were sampled from a child under two years old.

This sequence joins TRBV28 and TRBJ2-4; a possible D gene is TRBD1 (6 bases). Trimming shortened V by 4 bases and J by 0 bases, and 10 bases separated the two germline ends. The CDR3 has 15 residues. CDR1 and CDR2 (germline): MDHEN, SYDVKM. The CDR3 protein is CASSSTGLAKNIQYF. CDR3 sequence (DNA): TGTGCCAGCAGTTCTACAGGGCTAGCCAAAAACATTCAGTACTTC. Full variable domain (outside the CDR3, taken from reference TRBV28 and TRBJ2-4): DVKVTQSSRYLVKRTGEKVFLECVQDMDHENMFWYRQDPGLGLRLIYFSYDVKMKEKGDIPEGYSVSREKKERFSLILESASTNQTSMYLCASSSTGLAKNIQYFGAGTRLSVL.

The chain combines TRBV4-1 with TRBJ2-4, with 9 bases matching TRBD2. Germline CDR1 MGHRA, CDR2 YSYEKL. This CDR3 has 13 amino acids. The ends lost 3 bases at V and 7 bases at J; junction bases unmatched: 1. The CDR3 sequence: CASSHGTSNIQYF. In DNA, the CDR3 is TGCGCCAGCAGCCATGGGACTAGCAACATTCAGTACTTC.

V usage is TRBV6-1 and J usage is TRBJ1-3; tentative D call: TRBD1 (5 bases). CDR3 size: 12 residues. Trimming cost V 8 bases and J 5 bases, with 10 bases left between them. Germline lookup yields CDR1 MNHNS and CDR2 SASEGT. CDR3 region: CASLPGRNTIYF. Here the CDR3 DNA reads TGTGCCAGCCTGCCAGGGAGAAACACCATATATTTT.

The genes are TRBV10-3 and TRBJ1-5, with 8 bases matching TRBD1. Losses at the gene ends were 6 bases for V and 3 bases for J; bases not matched to a gene: 4. The CDR3 runs to 14 residues. CDR1 ENHRY and CDR2 SYGVKD come from the germline V gene. The CDR3 spells CAISGQGFNQPQHF. Here the CDR3 DNA reads TGTGCCATCAGCGGACAGGGCTTCAATCAGCCCCAGCATTTT.

The chain has TRBV5-1 and TRBJ2-4, with TRBD2 identical over 7 bases. The germline gives CDR1 SGHRS, CDR2 YFSETQ. Germline trimming cut 2 bases from V and 0 bases from J; bases unmatched to any gene: 5. The CDR3 runs to 16 residues. CDR3 protein: CASSLAGSLAKNIQYF. CDR3 bases: TGCGCCAGCAGCTTAGCGGGGTCCCTAGCCAAAAACATTCAGTACTTC.

The V gene is TRBV9, the J gene TRBJ2-1; 16 bases fit TRBD2. The germline gives CDR1 SGDLS, CDR2 YYNGEE. This CDR3 has 15 amino acids. Trimming took 3 bases from V and 10 from J; bases not matched to a gene: 4. For the CDR3, the DNA is TGTGCCAGCAGCGCGGGACTAGCGGGAGGGGCGGAGCAGTTCTTC. This translates into CASSAGLAGGAEQFF. The full variable domain, in which reference TRBV9 and TRBJ2-1 provide the parts outside the CDR3, is DSGVTQTPKHLITATGQRVTLRCSPRSGDLSVYWYQQSLDQGLQFLIQYYNGEERAKGNILERFSAQQFPDLHSELNLSSLELGDSALYFCASSAGLAGGAEQFFGPGTRLTVL.

The chain has TRBV15 and TRBJ2-1; 9 bases align to TRBD1. The CDR3 runs 13 residues. In germline, CDR1 is LNHNV, CDR2 YYDKDF (reference sequence). The V and J ends lost 3 bases and 6 bases, in that order; junction bases with no gene match: 0. The CDR3: CATSRTGGNEQFF. CDR3 bases: TGTGCCACCAGCAGGACAGGGGGCAATGAGCAGTTCTTC.

The CDR3 here is CASSFTSGSTDTQYF. The CDR3 DNA reads TGTGCCAGCAGCTTTACTAGCGGGAGCACAGATACGCAGTATTTT. The chain is built from TRBV7-2 and TRBJ2-3; 9 bases fit TRBD2. The CDR3 is made up of 15 amino acids. Unmatched junction bases numbered 1, after V lost 3 bases and J lost 0 bases. Germline CDR1 reads SGHTA; CDR2 reads FQGNSA.

The V call is TRBV11-3, the J call TRBJ2-3; the D is unclear. CDR1 is SGHNT and CDR2 is YENEEA in the germline V gene. Trimming removed 1 base from V and 5 bases from J, with 4 bases in between. The CDR3 contains 12 residues. CDR3 region: CASSLAGDTQYF. The DNA of the CDR3 is TGTGCCAGCAGCTTAGCGGGAGATACGCAGTATTTT.

V and J are TRBV7-2 and TRBJ2-7; 13 bases are a match to TRBD2. The CDR3 consists of 14 residues. The V gene's germline CDR1 is SGHTA and CDR2 FQGNSA. V was pared by 10 bases and J by 5 bases, with 8 bases of the junction left unmatched. The DNA for the CDR3 is TGTGCCACCCAAGGACTAGCGGGAGTGCACGAGCAGTACTTC. This codes for CATQGLAGVHEQYF.

The V gene is TRBV27, the J gene TRBJ1-1; a weak D match, TRBD1 (6 bases). V dropped 2 bases and J dropped 4 bases, with 8 bases sitting between them. Germline V gene sequence: CDR1 MNHEY, CDR2 SMNVEV (reference sequence). This CDR3 is 13 amino acids long. CDR3 loop: CASSLLRGTEAFF. CDR3 DNA: TGTGCCAGCAGTTTACTCAGGGGCACTGAAGCTTTCTTT.